In its sample, the clone carrying this T cell receptor (beta chain) was seen many times. Its antigen is as yet unknown. The TCR beta CDR3 regions underwent amplification from RNA transcripts. HTBI primers were employed in first-round RT-PCR, then a second-round multiplex PCR followed. TCRdb reprocessed the multiplex PCR reads with MiXCR, giving one entry per CDR3 protein. The sample includes 150,000 to 200,000 distinct CDR3 sequences, 39% of them seen just once. CDR1 and CDR2 from the germline V gene are MDHEN and SYDVKM. The V and J ends lost 6 bases and 0 bases respectively, with 8 bases between them. The CDR3 covers 13 residues. These data belong to a study of Graves' ophthalmopathy and Graves' hyperthyroidism. Overall study findings and caveats: The model predicted ophthalmopathy progression with around 69% sensitivity and around 72% specificity.

This chain connects TRBV28 to TRBJ1-1; D not resolved. Sequences were obtained from peripheral blood. The receptor comes from a man aged 25-40 years with Graves' ophthalmopathy. The CDR3 sequence is CASREIMNTEAFF. The CDR3 nucleotides are TGTGCCAGCAGGGAAATCATGAACACTGAAGCTTTCTTT.